What follows are 6 T cell receptor beta chains derived from one specimen sequenced in a study of CD8+CD57+ T cells in acquired aplastic anemia. Profiles of TCR beta VDJ and CDR3 were generated from a genomic DNA template. From the reads, TCRdb called clonotypes with MiXCR, one entry per CDR3 protein. This sample has approximately 170,000 distinct CDR3 sequences, with approximately 50% found just once. Sequenced input: sorted CD4+, CD8+, or CD8+CD57+ T cells (not recorded which) from PBMCs. These receptors were collected from a human donor in good health, serving as a control.

The genes are TRBV7-3 and TRBJ1-3; D not resolved. Germline V gives CDR1 SGHTA, CDR2 FQGTGA. CDR3 size: 17 residues. V lost 3 bases to trimming and J lost 0 bases, with 15 bases between them. CDR3 nucleotides: TGTGCCAGCAGCTTTTCACTAGTTACGGCCTCTGGAAACACCATATATTTT. Translation: CASSFSLVTASGNTIYF. The whole variable domain, filled in from reference TRBV7-3 and TRBJ1-3, reads GAGVSQTPSNKVTEKGKYVELRCDPISGHTALYWYRQSLGQGPEFLIYFQGTGAADDSGLPNDRFFAVRPEGSVSTLKIQRTERGDSAVYLCASSFSLVTASGNTIYFGEGSWLTVV.

The chain employs TRBV9 and TRBJ2-1; 9 nucleotides match TRBD1. J gave up 1 base and V 1 base, and 3 bases lay outside the gene matches. This CDR3 is built from 16 residues. Germline CDR1 and CDR2: SGDLS and YYNGEE. The CDR3 loop reads CASSVSGTGSYNEQFF. CDR3 coding DNA: TGTGCCAGCAGCGTATCTGGGACAGGGTCCTACAATGAGCAGTTCTTC.

The gene calls are TRBV10-2 and TRBJ2-2; 11 nucleotides match TRBD1. The germline V gene has CDR1 WSHSY and CDR2 SAAADI. The CDR3 is made up of 15 amino acids. V lost 7 bases and J lost 5; bases outside the gene matches: 6. Written as DNA, the CDR3 is TGCGCCAGCAACGCCGGGACAGGGGGAACCGGGGAGCTGTTTTTT. It codes for CASNAGTGGTGELFF.

For this clonotype: A much more abundant neighbour one base away suggests this may be a read error. The chain combines TRBV20-1 with TRBJ2-1, with 8 bases that match TRBD1. CDR3 length: 18 amino acids. Germline CDR1 reads DFQATT; CDR2 reads SNEGSKA (reference sequence). The CDR3 here is CSASKPFARDRPYSEQFF. The CDR3 DNA is TGCAGTGCTAGTAAACCTTTTGCTCGGGACAGGCCATACAGTGAGCAGTTCTTC.

As to this clonotype: Compared with germline, one end of the junction differs, possibly owing to a read error. The chain joins TRBV27 to TRBJ1-6; tentatively, D is TRBD1 (5 bases). The CDR3 is made up of 15 amino acids. Germline assignment: CDR1 MNHEY and CDR2 SMNVEV (reference sequence). The CDR3 protein is CANSYLDRYNSPLHF. The CDR3 nucleotides read TGTGCCAACAGTTACCTTGACAGATATAATTCACCCCTCCACTTT.

The count of this clonotype is one. A junction boundary mismatches the germline segment, possibly from a read error. This chain joins TRBV7-8 and TRBJ2-7, with D possibly TRBD2 on 6 matching bases. The CDR3 contains 12 residues. Looked up from germline, CDR1 is SGHVS and CDR2 is FQNEAQ. Here the CDR3 reads CASSRESYGQYF. The CDR3 DNA sequence: TGTGCCAGCAGTCGGGAGTCCTACGGGCAGTACTTC.